This T cell receptor (beta chain) was recovered during a study of T cell repertoires in aging, cancer and after chemotherapy. Regarding the study as a whole: No conclusions about immunological memory after chemotherapy can be drawn from the repertoire data. Untreated cancer patients had significantly lower blood TCR diversity than age-matched healthy donors.

A few counts support this clonotype. The antigen is undetermined. Looked up from germline, CDR1 is MRHNA and CDR2 is SNTAGT. The CDR3 is made up of 16 amino acids. V was pared by 0 bases and J by 2 bases, with 1 base of the junction left unmatched. Peripheral blood genomic DNA, not sorted cells or RNA, was the template. Rearranged V-D-J TRB sequences were amplified with a mixed TRB-A/B primer pool. TCRdb reprocessed the multiplex PCR reads via MiXCR and lists one record per CDR3 protein. The sample carries around 12,000 distinct CDR3 sequences, 35% recorded once. This chain uses TRBV6-4 with TRBJ2-3, with 11 bases that match TRBD2. Material: blood. The receptor comes from a human donor in good health. The donor label of this sample is uncertain. The CDR3 region has the DNA TGTGCCAGCAGTGACTCTAGCGGGGGGGCCACAGATACGCAGTATTTT. Translated: CASSDSSGGATDTQYF.